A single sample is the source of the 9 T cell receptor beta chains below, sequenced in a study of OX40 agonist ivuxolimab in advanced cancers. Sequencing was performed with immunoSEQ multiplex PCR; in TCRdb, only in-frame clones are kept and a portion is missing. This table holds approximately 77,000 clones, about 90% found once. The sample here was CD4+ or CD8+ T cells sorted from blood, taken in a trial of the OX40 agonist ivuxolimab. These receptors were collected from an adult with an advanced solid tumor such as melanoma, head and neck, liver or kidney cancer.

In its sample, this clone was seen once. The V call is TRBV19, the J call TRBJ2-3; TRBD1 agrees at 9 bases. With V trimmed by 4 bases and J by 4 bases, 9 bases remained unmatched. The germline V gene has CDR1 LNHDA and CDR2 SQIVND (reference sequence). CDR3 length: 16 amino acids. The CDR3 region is CASSNPGQGHPDTQYF. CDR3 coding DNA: TGTGCCAGTAGTAACCCGGGACAGGGTCATCCAGATACGCAGTATTTT.

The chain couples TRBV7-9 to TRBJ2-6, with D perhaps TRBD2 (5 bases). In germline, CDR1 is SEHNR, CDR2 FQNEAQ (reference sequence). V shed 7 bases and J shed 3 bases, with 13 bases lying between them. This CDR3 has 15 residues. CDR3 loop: CASNPISVGANVLTF. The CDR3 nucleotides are TGTGCCAGCAATCCAATTAGCGTTGGGGCCAACGTCCTGACTTTC.

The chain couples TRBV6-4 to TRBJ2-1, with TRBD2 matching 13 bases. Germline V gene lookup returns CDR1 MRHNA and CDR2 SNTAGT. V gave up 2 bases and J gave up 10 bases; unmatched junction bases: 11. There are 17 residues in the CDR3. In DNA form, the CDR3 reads TGTGCCAGCAGTGACACCGGGACTAGCGGGATACAGGGAGAGCAGTTCTTC. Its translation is CASSDTGTSGIQGEQFF.

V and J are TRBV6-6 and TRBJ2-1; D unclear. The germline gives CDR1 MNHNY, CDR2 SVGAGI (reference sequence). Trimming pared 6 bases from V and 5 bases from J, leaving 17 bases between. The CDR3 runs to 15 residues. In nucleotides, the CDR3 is TGTGCCAGCAGCAAAAGGCTCCACAACGACAATGAGCAGTTCTTC. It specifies CASSKRLHNDNEQFF.

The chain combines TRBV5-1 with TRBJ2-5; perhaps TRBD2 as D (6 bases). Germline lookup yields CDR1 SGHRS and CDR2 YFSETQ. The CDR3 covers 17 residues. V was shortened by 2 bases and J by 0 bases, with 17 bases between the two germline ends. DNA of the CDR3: TGCGCCAGCAGCTTTTCTTGGGCTAGCGCCCACCAAGAGACCCAGTACTTC. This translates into CASSFSWASAHQETQYF.

CDR3 nucleotides: TGTGCCAGTAGTTCATGGACAGGAACCTACGAGCAGTACTTC. Its translation is CASSSWTGTYEQYF. The chain couples TRBV19 to TRBJ2-7, with 7 positions matching TRBD1. CDR1 is LNHDA and CDR2 is SQIVND in the germline V gene (reference sequence). Trimming removed 5 bases from V and 2 bases from J; junction bases left unmatched: 6. This CDR3 has 14 amino acids. Looking up the rest from reference TRBV19 and TRBJ2-7 gives the full variable domain: DGGITQSPKYLFRKEGQNVTLSCEQNLNHDAMYWYRQDPGQGLRLIYYSQIVNDFQKGDIAEGYSVSREKKESFPLTVTSAQKNPTAFYLCASSSWTGTYEQYFGPGTRLTVT.

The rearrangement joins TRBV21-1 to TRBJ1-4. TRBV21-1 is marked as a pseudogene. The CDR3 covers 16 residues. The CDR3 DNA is TGTGCCAGCAGCAGACGAATGGGGACGGGGAGTGAAAAACTGTTTTTT. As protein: CASSRRMGTGSEKLFF.

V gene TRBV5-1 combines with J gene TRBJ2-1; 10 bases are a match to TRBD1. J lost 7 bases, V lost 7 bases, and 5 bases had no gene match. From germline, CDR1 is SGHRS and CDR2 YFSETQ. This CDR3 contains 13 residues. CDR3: CASRGDRGNEQFF. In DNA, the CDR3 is TGCGCCAGCCGAGGGGACAGGGGTAATGAGCAGTTCTTC. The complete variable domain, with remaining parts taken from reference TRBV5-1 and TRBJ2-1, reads KAGVTQTPRYLIKTRGQQVTLSCSPISGHRSVSWYQQTPGQGLQFLFEYFSETQRNKGNFPGRFSGRQFSNSRSEMNVSTLELGDSALYLCASRGDRGNEQFFGPGTRLTVL.

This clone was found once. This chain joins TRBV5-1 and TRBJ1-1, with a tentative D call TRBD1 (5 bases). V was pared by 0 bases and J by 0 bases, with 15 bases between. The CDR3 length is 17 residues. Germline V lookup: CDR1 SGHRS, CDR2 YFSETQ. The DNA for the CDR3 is TGCGCCAGCAGCTTGGCGGGGGGATCCCCCATGAACACTGAAGCTTTCTTT. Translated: CASSLAGGSPMNTEAFF.